The present T cell receptor (beta chain) was sequenced within a study of radiation and T cells in renal cell carcinoma. Overall study findings and caveats: Top tumor clonotypes rose in blood 2 weeks post-radiation, then contracted. Dominant CDR3 motifs occupied more repertoire in irradiated than control tumors. Only small tumor regions of about 1.1 g were sampled.

Data came from immunoSEQ multiplex PCR; TCRdb stores just in-frame clones and leaves some out. The sample lists around 13,000 clones, 25% to 35% occurring once. This clone has more than one count but fewer than ten. What it binds is not known. Indicated treatment: 15 Gy SBRT to primary tumor, nephrectomy 4 weeks later. Nephrectomy followed 15 Gy stereotactic body radiation by 4 weeks. Germline CDR1 reads WSHSY; CDR2 reads SAAADI. Trimming shortened V by 3 bases and J by 6 bases, and 14 bases separated the two germline ends. The CDR3 consists of 15 residues. The sequence derives from a man in his sixties with renal cell carcinoma. This sequence joins TRBV10-2 and TRBJ1-4; D is uncertain. Sequencing was performed on tumor tissue, taken from a patient whose treatment included radiotherapy and nephrectomy. DNA of the CDR3: TGCGCCAGCAGTGACCTCGGTAATGCCCATGAAAAACTGTTTTTT. This codes for CASSDLGNAHEKLFF.